The 28 T cell receptor beta chains below come from one sample, sequenced in a study of CD8 T cells in ankylosing spondylitis. TCRdb processed the 5' RACE reads anew with MiXCR; each CDR3 protein has one entry. In the table there are 150,000 to 200,000 distinct CDR3 sequences, 10% to 15% of which are singletons. Input material: blood, either unsorted or a sorted T cell fraction (not recorded which). These receptor sequences come from a female donor with ankylosing spondylitis or in good health (not recorded which).

This clonotype was observed a few times. The chain couples TRBV5-1 to TRBJ2-1, with TRBD2 as a possible D gene (6 bases). Germline V lookup: CDR1 SGHRS, CDR2 YFSETQ. Trimming left V 4 bases short and J 7 bases short, with 15 bases between. The CDR3 has 14 amino acids. The CDR3 coding sequence is TGCGCCAGCAGCACTCCGGGACTGCAGAATGAGCAGTTCTTC. This gives the protein CASSTPGLQNEQFF.

In its sample, this clonotype was seen many times. The rearrangement joins TRBV7-9 to TRBJ2-3; D unresolved. CDR1 is SEHNR and CDR2 is FQNEAQ in the germline V gene (reference sequence). The CDR3 runs 12 residues. V was pared by 4 bases and J by 8 bases, with 10 bases between. CDR3 bases: TGTGCCAGCAGCTCTTGGACGGGTACGCAGTATTTT. This codes for CASSSWTGTQYF.

To note about this clonotype: The junction and the germline gene differ at one end; a read error may be behind it. The chain carries TRBV7-2 and TRBJ1-1; TRBD1 agrees at 8 bases. The CDR3 sequence is 14 residues long. The germline V gene has CDR1 SGHTA and CDR2 FQGNSA. CDR3 sequence reads: CAGSRDRGNTEAFF. The CDR3 nucleotides are TGTGCCGGCAGCAGAGACAGGGGGAACACTGAAGCTTTCTTT.

This clonotype has at least ten counts. The rearrangement joins TRBV20-1 to TRBJ2-7; TRBD2 matches at 14 bases. V dropped 3 bases and J dropped 6; count of bases not matched to a gene: 7. Germline CDR1 is DFQATT and CDR2 is SNEGSKA (reference sequence). The CDR3 spans 15 residues. This CDR3 reads CSASLGTSGSSEQYF. The CDR3 DNA follows: TGCAGTGCTAGCCTAGGGACTAGCGGGAGTAGCGAGCAGTACTTC.

In its sample, this clonotype was seen many times. The V gene is TRBV4-3, the J gene TRBJ2-3; no clear D gene. Trimming removed 0 bases at V and 0 bases at J, with 7 bases between. The CDR3 has 15 residues. CDR1 is LGHNA, CDR2 YSLEER, per germline. CDR3 coding DNA: TGCGCCAGCAGCCAAGATTGGGCTAGCACAGATACGCAGTATTTT. Translated: CASSQDWASTDTQYF.

The sample holds many counts of this clonotype. The J gene is TRBJ2-5, the V gene TRBV5-1; perhaps D is TRBD1 or TRBD2 (5 bases each). Germline CDR1 and CDR2: SGHRS and YFSETQ. The ends were cut back, 4 bases at V and 2 bases at J, with 12 bases in the middle. This CDR3 has 14 residues. This CDR3 is CASSHGTTQETQYF. The CDR3, as DNA: TGCGCCAGCAGCCACGGGACCACGCAAGAGACCCAGTACTTC.

This clonotype has more than one count but fewer than ten. This chain links TRBV7-9 with TRBJ2-7; D remains ambiguous. Germline CDR1 is SEHNR and CDR2 is FQNEAQ (reference sequence). The CDR3 spans 14 residues. Trimming took 5 bases from V and 0 from J, leaving 11 bases between them. CDR3 nucleotides: TGTGCCAGCAGCGCTCCCGGGCCCTCCTACGAGCAGTACTTC. It specifies CASSAPGPSYEQYF.

This clonotype came up many times. J is TRBJ1-1 and V is TRBV3-1, with TRBD1 matching 8 bases. Germline V gene sequence: CDR1 LGHDT, CDR2 YNNKEL (reference sequence). V lost 4 bases to trimming and J lost 4 bases; unmatched junction nucleotides: 2. The CDR3 is 13 residues long. The DNA of the CDR3 is TGTGCCAGCAGCCCAGGGGGCCGCACTGAAGCTTTCTTT. This encodes CASSPGGRTEAFF.

This clonotype came up many times. This chain joins TRBV6-5 and TRBJ1-5, with no clear D. Trimming took off 4 bases at V and 4 bases at J, with 8 bases between the two ends. Germline lookup yields CDR1 MNHEY and CDR2 SVGAGI. The CDR3 has 13 amino acids. The CDR3 spells CASSFDHNQPQHF. The CDR3 nucleotides read TGTGCCAGCAGTTTTGACCATAATCAGCCCCAGCATTTT.

This clonotype was detected ten times or more. This CDR3 is CASRLNLGQNSYEQYF. DNA of the CDR3: TGTGCCAGCAGGTTAAATCTTGGACAGAACTCCTACGAGCAGTACTTC. V usage is TRBV7-2 and J usage is TRBJ2-7; a weak D match, TRBD1 (6 bases). V was clipped by 6 bases and J by 0 bases, with 18 bases between them. The CDR3 totals 16 residues. Germline V lookup: CDR1 SGHTA, CDR2 FQGNSA.

This clonotype was seen at least ten times. This sequence joins TRBV2 and TRBJ2-5; 7 positions match TRBD2. Germline CDR1 SNHLY, CDR2 FYNNEI. Germline trimming cut 4 bases from V and 2 bases from J; bases unmatched to any gene: 7. CDR3 size: 15 residues. As DNA, the CDR3 is TGTGCCAGCAGTGCGACCCTAGCGGCACAAGAGACCCAGTACTTC. Translating gives CASSATLAAQETQYF.

This chain links TRBV9 with TRBJ2-7; 11 nucleotides align to TRBD2. V lost 0 bases and J lost 8; bases outside the gene matches: 13. Per the germline V gene, CDR1 is SGDLS and CDR2 is YYNGEE. The CDR3 runs to 17 residues. CDR3 coding DNA: TGTGCCAGCAGCGTAGAAAATAGCGGGAGGGCCGGGAACAAGCAGTACTTC. The encoded protein is CASSVENSGRAGNKQYF.

This clonotype was counted at least ten times. This chain connects TRBV20-1 to TRBJ2-1; TRBD2 matches 7 bases. Trimming cost V 6 bases and J 4 bases; bases outside gene matches: 12. The CDR3 is made up of 15 amino acids. Germline V gene lookup returns CDR1 DFQATT and CDR2 SNEGSKA (reference sequence). For the CDR3, the DNA is TGCAGTGCCGCAACCCATCTAGCGGCATACAATGAGCAGTTCTTC. Amino acids: CSAATHLAAYNEQFF.

In its sample, this clonotype was seen many times. The J gene is TRBJ2-1, the V gene TRBV18; D is uncertain. CDR3 length: 13 residues. Per germline, CDR1 KGHSH and CDR2 LQKENI. V shed 3 bases and J shed 8 bases, with 11 bases lying between them. CDR3 DNA: TGTGCCAGCTCACCCCCGACGGCGTATGAGCAGTTCTTC. This sequence encodes CASSPPTAYEQFF.

This clonotype was seen repeatedly, ten times or more. The chain employs TRBV29-1 and TRBJ2-2; 13 nucleotides line up with TRBD2. The V and J ends lost 6 bases and 7 bases, in that order; junction bases with no gene match: 8. The germline V gene encodes CDR1 SQVTM and CDR2 ANQGSEA. The CDR3 spans 15 residues. Here the CDR3 DNA reads TGCAGCGTGACCGCTGGACTAGCGGGAGTCGGGGAGCTGTTTTTT. Protein product: CSVTAGLAGVGELFF.

This clonotype has just a few counts. The chain joins TRBV12-3 or TRBV12-4 to TRBJ2-7; no clear D. Trimming took off 5 bases at V and 4 bases at J, with 18 bases between the two ends. This CDR3 spans 15 amino acids. For the CDR3, the DNA is TGTGCCAGCAGTCCTCGCGCACTTCCCGGATACGAGCAGTACTTC. Translation: CASSPRALPGYEQYF.

In regard to this clonotype: This may come from a read error, since a much larger clone is one base off. The J gene is TRBJ2-1, the V gene TRBV14, with TRBD2 as a possible D gene (6 bases). The germline V gene encodes CDR1 SGHDN and CDR2 FVKESK. Trimming shortened V by 9 bases and J by 8 bases, and 29 bases separated the two germline ends. CDR3 length: 17 amino acids. CDR3 sequence: CARIGLTGFGSMDEQFF. For the CDR3, the DNA is TGTGCCAGGATTGGACTAACGGGATTTGGTTCTATGGATGAGCAGTTCTTC.

This clonotype has a count of ten or more. The V call is TRBV7-9, the J call TRBJ1-5; 9 positions agree with TRBD1. J lost 6 bases, V lost 0 bases, and 6 bases had no gene match. The CDR3 runs to 16 residues. Germline CDR1 and CDR2: SEHNR and FQNEAQ (reference sequence). The CDR3 DNA follows: TGTGCCAGCAGCTTAGCGAACAGGGGGCACGGTCAGCCCCAGCATTTT. Translated: CASSLANRGHGQPQHF. Combining the CDR3 with reference TRBV7-9 and TRBJ1-5 gives the whole variable domain DTGVSQNPRHKITKRGQNVTFRCDPISEHNRLYWYRQTLGQGPEFLTYFQNEAQLEKSRLLSDRFSAERPKGSFSTLEIQRTEQGDSAMYLCASSLANRGHGQPQHFGDGTRLSIL.

The chain carries TRBV7-2 and TRBJ2-3, with D uncertain. Germline CDR1 is SGHTA and CDR2 is FQGNSA. The CDR3 sequence is 15 residues long. Trimming stripped 6 bases from V and 1 base from J, with 14 bases between. The CDR3, as DNA: TGTGCCAGCAGTCCCATGTCGCTTGGCACAGATACGCAGTATTTT. It translates to CASSPMSLGTDTQYF.

Many counts were recorded for this clonotype. V and J are TRBV28 and TRBJ1-2, with D tentatively TRBD1 (5 bases). Per germline, CDR1 MDHEN and CDR2 SYDVKM. V lost 4 bases to trimming and J lost 2 bases, with 11 bases between them. The CDR3 runs to 14 residues. For the CDR3, the DNA is TGTGCCAGCAGTTCCTTCCGGGGGAACTATGGCTACACCTTC. This gives the protein CASSSFRGNYGYTF.

With regard to this clonotype: A read error is possible here, since a much larger clone lies one base away. The rearrangement uses TRBV7-9 and TRBJ2-1, with TRBD2 identical over 10 bases. V was pared by 3 bases and J by 7 bases, with 6 bases of the junction left unmatched. Germline V gene lookup returns CDR1 SEHNR and CDR2 FQNEAQ (reference sequence). The CDR3 consists of 15 residues. CDR3 bases: TGTGCCAGCAGCTTCCCGGGACTAGCGCTGAATGAGCAGTTCTTC. Amino acids: CASSFPGLALNEQFF.

At least ten counts were recorded for this clonotype. The chain is built from TRBV12-5 and TRBJ2-5, with TRBD1 matching over 7 bases. Germline loops: CDR1 LGHNT, CDR2 FRNRAP. V was clipped by 6 bases and J by 2 bases; unmatched bases: 9. The CDR3 sequence is 15 residues long. The CDR3 bases are TGTGCTAGTGGACGGATGGGACAGCTTCAAGAGACCCAGTACTTC. This gives the protein CASGRMGQLQETQYF.

This clonotype was recorded at least ten times. J is TRBJ1-5 and V is TRBV27; D uncertain. CDR1 and CDR2 (germline): MNHEY, SMNVEV (reference sequence). The V end was cut by 6 bases, the J end by 3 bases, with 12 bases between. This CDR3 spans 14 amino acids. The CDR3 sequence is CASSRDTDNQPQHF. Written as DNA, the CDR3 is TGTGCCAGCAGCCGTGACACCGACAATCAGCCCCAGCATTTT.

There are a few counts of this clonotype. V gene TRBV5-1 combines with J gene TRBJ2-2, with TRBD2 identical over 9 bases. The CDR3 runs 19 residues. Losses at the gene ends were 7 bases for V and 3 bases for J; bases not matched to a gene: 19. Germline values: CDR1 SGHRS, CDR2 YFSETQ. The CDR3 reads CASPRGAGGPIRYTGELFF. In nucleotides, the CDR3 is TGCGCCAGCCCAAGAGGGGCGGGAGGGCCCATTCGGTACACCGGGGAGCTGTTTTTT.

This clonotype was detected ten times or more. The chain combines TRBV6-2 or TRBV6-3 with TRBJ2-1; TRBD2 aligns across 10 bases. V trimming: 6 bases; J trimming: 2 bases; junction bases outside the gene matches: 4. Germline lookup yields CDR1 MNHEY and CDR2 SVGEGT. This CDR3 has 15 amino acids. Here the CDR3 DNA reads TGTGCCAGCAGGGCCACTAGCGGGGCCTACAATGAGCAGTTCTTC. The encoded protein is CASRATSGAYNEQFF.

The sample holds many counts of this clonotype. This sequence joins TRBV5-1 and TRBJ2-1; the match to TRBD1 covers 8 bases. The CDR3 length is 15 residues. The germline V gene encodes CDR1 SGHRS and CDR2 YFSETQ. Trimming at V came to 0 bases and at J to 9 bases, leaving 8 bases not matched to a gene. CDR3 sequence (DNA): TGCGCCAGCAGCTTGGGGTTAGGACAGGGCAGTGAGCAGTTCTTC. This translates into CASSLGLGQGSEQFF.

This clonotype was seen ten or more times. The rearrangement links TRBV12-3 or TRBV12-4 to TRBJ2-1; a weak D match, TRBD2 (6 bases). CDR3 length: 11 amino acids. CDR3 sequence (DNA): TGTGCTGCGGGACCATACAATGAGCAGTTCTTC. Amino acid sequence: CAAGPYNEQFF.

This clonotype was seen many times. This chain uses TRBV7-2 with TRBJ1-5, with a weak D call TRBD1 (6 bases). Germline CDR1 SGHTA, CDR2 FQGNSA. The CDR3 consists of 15 residues. The V and J ends lost 5 bases and 6 bases respectively, with 17 bases between them. The CDR3 DNA reads as TGTGCCAGCAGCCCATACGGGGGCGGTGGTCAGCCCCAGCATTTT. Amino acids: CASSPYGGGGQPQHF.